Sequencing of this T cell receptor (beta chain) was carried out in a study of T cells in localized non-small cell lung cancer (dated by TCRdb to the early 2020s). Some background on the complete study: T cell repertoires of 200 to 300 early-stage NSCLC patients were analyzed, with tumors being compared against uninvolved tumor-adjacent lungs. The cohort comprised 236 treatment-naïve NSCLC patients with resected, localized lung tumors. NSCLC patients had a mean age of approximately 66 years, and 129 were male and about 98 female. Summary of the overall study and its limitations: Because multi-region tumor sequencing was not done, intratumor heterogeneity could not be ruled out. Uninvolved tumor-adjacent lung showed the highest T cell clonality, higher than tumor, which suggests more focused antigenic responses in the uninvolved tumor-adjacent lung. A median of roughly 50 of the top 100 tumor clones turned up in the paired uninvolved adjacent lung, and approximately 30 of those clones also ranked among the top 100 of that same adjacent lung. Higher T cell density in blood was associated with longer overall survival, whereas higher clonality in adjacent lung was associated with shorter survival. Since the design was exploratory, TCR variables were selected using unadjusted p-values with no false-discovery rate correction.

At diagnosis, peripheral blood, uninvolved tumor-adjacent lung and tumor were collected and stored as a combination of fresh-frozen and FFPE material. For TCR repertoire profiling, blood samples were analyzed in the form of peripheral blood mononuclear cells. Remarks on this clone: The antigen this receptor binds is unknown. Per-nucleotide qualities are absent, and no much larger clonotype sits a single base away.

The immunoSEQ Assay was used to sequence TCR beta CDR3 regions from DNA. Per the source publication's procedure: To compute T cell density, TCR beta template counts were normalized to usable DNA, which was estimated by amplifying housekeeping genes. Using the preseqR package, richness was estimated by extrapolating to 120,000 templates for tissue samples and 400,000 templates for PBMC samples. Clonality was calculated as one minus Pielou's evenness. Tissue-enriched TCRs were identified by differential abundance testing using productive amino-acid clonotypes, minimum total count 5 and alpha 0.1. The Jaccard Index and the Morisita Overlap Index were used to measure how much the repertoires overlapped between compartments. GLIPH grouped TCR beta CDR3s together with public tetramer-defined viral CDR3s, and a viral motif had to include at least three viral sequences and show V-gene enrichment. TCRdb took over this immuneACCESS table, retaining in-frame rearrangements with V and J assigned. Such tables are incomplete; in checked studies, under half of the missing clones stem from an unresolved V gene, and the remainder is unexplained. V and J calls and clone size follow that table, whereas D and trimming were derived from the DNA. In this sample the table shows tens of thousands of clones, 65% to 85% of which occur a single time. In total, the top ten clones hold roughly 4.8% of the sample.

V and J are truncated by 5 bases and 4 bases respectively, leaving an intervening sequence of 11 bases. The cysteine opens and the phenylalanine closes a CDR3 of 14 amino acids. Only the CDR3 portion is preserved as DNA: 42 bases, with reading frame beginning at the first base. From the germline V gene, CDR1 is SGHAT and CDR2 is FQNNGV. The TCR sequence derives from a man between 40 and 69 years old with stage II lung adenocarcinoma. The chain was built from TRBV11-2 and TRBJ2-2; the D segment could be TRBD1, given 6 matching bases. Sample: PBMCs, taken before any cancer treatment. The CDR3 loop reads CASSATGFTGELFF. The nucleotide sequence is given as TGTGCCAGCAGCGCTACAGGGTTCACCGGGGAGCTGTTTTTT.